These 16 T cell receptor beta chains came from one sample sequenced in a study of T cells in Graves' hyperthyroidism and ophthalmopathy. Amplified regions were TCR beta CDR3 sequences from RNA transcripts. The HTBI set primed first-round TCR CDR3 RT-PCR. TCRdb processed the multiplex PCR reads anew with MiXCR; each CDR3 protein has one entry. This sample carries hundreds of thousands of distinct CDR3 sequences, under 15% of them seen once, and the ten largest clones take approximately 29%. The sequencing sample was made of blood. These receptors were taken from a woman under 40 with Graves' hyperthyroidism.

The chain couples TRBV6-1 to TRBJ2-1; D uncertain. Trimming cost V 6 bases and J 8 bases, with 8 bases left between them. Germline CDR1 and CDR2: MNHNS and SASEGT. The CDR3 is made up of 11 amino acids. The CDR3, as DNA: TGTGCCAGCAGCCCCGGTTATGAGCAGTTCTTC. Translating gives CASSPGYEQFF.

This clonotype appeared a few times. An end of the junction does not agree with germline; a read error may underlie this. This sequence joins TRBV11-2 and TRBJ2-7, with D perhaps TRBD2 (6 bases). Germline values: CDR1 SGHAT, CDR2 FQNNGV. The CDR3 totals 15 residues. The CDR3 is CASSSGGMGFYVQYF. The CDR3 DNA sequence: TGTGCCAGCAGCTCGGGCGGGATGGGTTTCTACGTGCAGTACTTC.

V is TRBV18 and J is TRBJ2-1; 7 positions match TRBD1. Germline CDR1 and CDR2: KGHSH and LQKENI. V gave up 6 bases and J gave up 2 bases; unmatched junction bases: 7. This CDR3 region has 15 residues. The CDR3 is CASSQLTGTYNEQFF. The CDR3 nucleotides read TGTGCCAGCTCCCAACTGACAGGGACCTACAATGAGCAGTTCTTC.

This chain joins TRBV5-6 and TRBJ2-7; the D gene could be TRBD1 or TRBD2 (6 bases each). There are 16 residues in the CDR3. From germline, CDR1 is SGHDT and CDR2 YYEEEE. V was cut by 5 bases and J by 2 bases, with 20 bases left in between. Here the CDR3 reads CASRNLLGGNTYEQYF. CDR3 nucleotides: TGTGCCAGCAGAAATCTACTGGGGGGCAACACCTACGAGCAGTACTTC.

V usage is TRBV6-2 or TRBV6-3 and J usage is TRBJ1-1; D perhaps matches TRBD1 (6 bases). Germline V gives CDR1 MNHEY, CDR2 SVGEGT. This CDR3 contains 17 residues. V was cut by 11 bases and J by 0 bases, with 25 bases left in between. This CDR3 reads CASRFGGLASMNTEAFF. DNA of the CDR3: TGTGCCTCACGTTTTGGGGGCCTGGCGTCGATGAACACTGAAGCTTTCTTT.

In this sample, this clonotype turned up many times. The genes are TRBV5-1 and TRBJ2-3; the D is unclear. This CDR3 is built from 15 residues. The V end lost 0 bases, the J end lost 2 bases, and 10 bases lay between the germline ends. Germline CDR1 reads SGHRS; CDR2 reads YFSETQ. CDR3 region: CASSLGQAITDTQYF. In nucleotides, the CDR3 is TGCGCCAGCAGCTTGGGTCAGGCCATCACAGATACGCAGTATTTT.

This clonotype was picked up many times. V usage is TRBV28 and J usage is TRBJ2-5, with TRBD2 identical over 10 bases. Unmatched junction bases numbered 11, after V lost 5 bases and J lost 2 bases. Germline V CDR1 and CDR2: MDHEN, SYDVKM. This CDR3 spans 17 amino acids. CDR3 protein: CASSPSGLADLQETQYF. In nucleotides, the CDR3 is TGTGCCAGCAGTCCCTCAGGACTAGCGGACCTTCAAGAGACCCAGTACTTC. The variable domain in full, completed from reference TRBV28 and TRBJ2-5, reads DVKVTQSSRYLVKRTGEKVFLECVQDMDHENMFWYRQDPGLGLRLIYFSYDVKMKEKGDIPEGYSVSREKKERFSLILESASTNQTSMYLCASSPSGLADLQETQYFGPGTRLLVL.

This clonotype was seen repeatedly, ten times or more. The J gene is TRBJ2-7, the V gene TRBV28; D not resolved. The germline V and J ends were trimmed by 4 bases and 3 bases, with 7 bases remaining between them. This CDR3 contains 12 residues. CDR1 MDHEN and CDR2 SYDVKM come from the germline V gene. This CDR3 reads CASSSRYYEQYF. Here the CDR3 DNA reads TGTGCCAGCAGTTCCCGTTACTACGAGCAGTACTTC.

The sample holds many counts of this clonotype. The chain carries TRBV20-1 and TRBJ2-1, with TRBD2 matching over 11 bases. This CDR3 contains 13 residues. V lost 2 bases, J lost 12 bases, and 6 bases stayed unmatched. Germline CDR1 and CDR2: DFQATT and SNEGSKA (reference sequence). The DNA of the CDR3 is TGCAGTGCTAGAATAGCGGGAGGGTCCCCGCAGTTCTTC. Translated, it gives CSARIAGGSPQFF.

This clonotype was picked up a small number of times. The chain couples TRBV10-3 to TRBJ2-2; D unresolved. V was cut by 8 bases and J by 6 bases, with 16 bases left in between. CDR1 is ENHRY, CDR2 SYGVKD, per germline. The CDR3 has 14 residues. CDR3 amino acids: CAIGSAPRAGELFF. CDR3 nucleotide sequence: TGTGCCATCGGTTCTGCCCCTCGGGCCGGGGAGCTGTTTTTT.

The J gene is TRBJ2-7, the V gene TRBV19; D remains unclear. Germline assignment: CDR1 LNHDA and CDR2 SQIVND (reference sequence). V was trimmed by 6 bases and J by 5 bases, leaving 17 bases between them. The length of the CDR3 is 14 residues. The CDR3: CASSPRRGRNEQYF. For the CDR3, the DNA is TGTGCCAGTAGCCCACGGCGCGGTAGAAACGAGCAGTACTTC.

This clonotype occurred many times. The genes are TRBV2 and TRBJ1-1, with 8 bases matching TRBD1. In germline, CDR1 is SNHLY, CDR2 FYNNEI. CDR3 size: 14 residues. The V gene end was trimmed by 6 bases and the J gene end by 4 bases; junction bases not matched to a gene: 7. The CDR3 region is CASREQGVSTEAFF. In nucleotides, the CDR3 is TGTGCCAGCAGAGAACAGGGGGTTAGCACTGAAGCTTTCTTT.

This sequence joins TRBV5-1 and TRBJ2-7; D is possibly TRBD1 (5 bases). Trimming pared 0 bases from V and 2 bases from J, leaving 9 bases between. CDR3 size: 14 residues. Looked up from germline, CDR1 is SGHRS and CDR2 is YFSETQ. CDR3 loop: CASSLGQNPYEQYF. The CDR3 nucleotides are TGCGCCAGCAGCTTGGGACAGAATCCCTACGAGCAGTACTTC. The entire variable domain, with the rest obtained from reference TRBV5-1 and TRBJ2-7, is as follows: KAGVTQTPRYLIKTRGQQVTLSCSPISGHRSVSWYQQTPGQGLQFLFEYFSETQRNKGNFPGRFSGRQFSNSRSEMNVSTLELGDSALYLCASSLGQNPYEQYFGPGTRLTVT.

About this clonotype itself: Because it lacks the conserved phenylalanine or tryptophan at the end, this CDR3 is likely a read error. The J gene is TRBJ1-1, the V gene TRBV29-1, with D hard to call. The CDR3 is 12 amino acids. Germline-derived CDR1 and CDR2 are SQVTM and ANQGSEA. The V end lost 1 base, the J end lost 1 base, and 4 bases lay between the germline ends. The CDR3 region has the DNA TGCAGCGTTGAAGCGGGGAACACTGAAGCTTTCCTT. It is translated as CSVEAGNTEAFL.

This clonotype was recorded at least ten times. As DNA, the CDR3 is TGTGCCAGCATTAGTTTCTCCTACAATGAGCAGTTCTTC. This codes for CASISFSYNEQFF. The V gene is TRBV6-1, the J gene TRBJ2-1; no clear D gene. Between the trimmed V and J ends, which lost 7 bases and 0 bases, there was a span of 7 bases. Per germline, CDR1 MNHNS and CDR2 SASEGT. The CDR3 extends over 13 amino acids.

This clonotype was seen a few times. The junction and the germline gene differ at one end; a read error may be behind it. The chain has TRBV6-1 and TRBJ2-2, with 8 bases identical to TRBD1. CDR1 is MNHNS, CDR2 SASEGT, per germline. This CDR3 contains 14 residues. The DNA for the CDR3 is TGTGCAAGCAGAGGGACAGGAGGCCCCGGGGAGCTGTTTTTT. It is translated as CASRGTGGPGELFF.